This TCR beta chain was profiled in a study of T cells in Graves' hyperthyroidism and ophthalmopathy. Newly diagnosed hyperthyroidism, duration under 2 months, in patients aged 18 to 65. Amplification yielded TCR beta CDR3 regions, with RNA transcripts as the source. When the TCR CDR3 underwent first-round RT-PCR, the HTBI primer set was used. TCRdb used MiXCR to reprocess the multiplex PCR reads, holding one entry per CDR3 protein. Here the sample spans fewer than 600,000 distinct CDR3 sequences, approximately 14% being singletons. Germline V gene data show CDR1 as SNHLY and CDR2 as FYNNEI. The CDR3 is made up of 16 amino acids. The J segment lost 7 bases and the V segment lost 6 bases, leaving 9 bases of the junction unmatched.

Sequences were obtained from blood. The TCR comes from a woman aged 40 to 50 with Graves' hyperthyroidism. The J gene is TRBJ2-7, the V gene TRBV2; 16 nucleotides line up with TRBD2. CDR3: CASSPGTSGRAGEQYF. As DNA, the CDR3 is TGTGCCAGCAGCCCCGGGACTAGCGGGAGGGCCGGGGAGCAGTACTTC.